This T cell receptor beta chain was identified during a study of monozygotic twins with inflammatory bowel disease. Broader study findings: IBD patients showed reduced TCRbeta diversity (inverse Simpson) versus healthy co-twins.

Concerning this clonotype: The target antigen is unknown.

Total RNA input per TCR library was around 3,500 ng. Following a re-call of the 5' RACE reads, TCRdb has one entry per CDR3 protein and lacks DNA. The listing contains 150,000 to 200,000 distinct CDR3 sequences. The CDR3 extends over 22 amino acids. The blood volume drawn from each donor was roughly 2.5 ml. The receptor was derived from a human donor with ulcerative colitis or Crohn's disease, or a healthy co-twin of an affected twin (not recorded which). Sequences were obtained from blood. The chain joins TRBV12-2 to TRBJ1-2. TRBV12-2 is given as a pseudogene. CDR3 sequence: CASRSHSLTRRTPISRVYGYTF.